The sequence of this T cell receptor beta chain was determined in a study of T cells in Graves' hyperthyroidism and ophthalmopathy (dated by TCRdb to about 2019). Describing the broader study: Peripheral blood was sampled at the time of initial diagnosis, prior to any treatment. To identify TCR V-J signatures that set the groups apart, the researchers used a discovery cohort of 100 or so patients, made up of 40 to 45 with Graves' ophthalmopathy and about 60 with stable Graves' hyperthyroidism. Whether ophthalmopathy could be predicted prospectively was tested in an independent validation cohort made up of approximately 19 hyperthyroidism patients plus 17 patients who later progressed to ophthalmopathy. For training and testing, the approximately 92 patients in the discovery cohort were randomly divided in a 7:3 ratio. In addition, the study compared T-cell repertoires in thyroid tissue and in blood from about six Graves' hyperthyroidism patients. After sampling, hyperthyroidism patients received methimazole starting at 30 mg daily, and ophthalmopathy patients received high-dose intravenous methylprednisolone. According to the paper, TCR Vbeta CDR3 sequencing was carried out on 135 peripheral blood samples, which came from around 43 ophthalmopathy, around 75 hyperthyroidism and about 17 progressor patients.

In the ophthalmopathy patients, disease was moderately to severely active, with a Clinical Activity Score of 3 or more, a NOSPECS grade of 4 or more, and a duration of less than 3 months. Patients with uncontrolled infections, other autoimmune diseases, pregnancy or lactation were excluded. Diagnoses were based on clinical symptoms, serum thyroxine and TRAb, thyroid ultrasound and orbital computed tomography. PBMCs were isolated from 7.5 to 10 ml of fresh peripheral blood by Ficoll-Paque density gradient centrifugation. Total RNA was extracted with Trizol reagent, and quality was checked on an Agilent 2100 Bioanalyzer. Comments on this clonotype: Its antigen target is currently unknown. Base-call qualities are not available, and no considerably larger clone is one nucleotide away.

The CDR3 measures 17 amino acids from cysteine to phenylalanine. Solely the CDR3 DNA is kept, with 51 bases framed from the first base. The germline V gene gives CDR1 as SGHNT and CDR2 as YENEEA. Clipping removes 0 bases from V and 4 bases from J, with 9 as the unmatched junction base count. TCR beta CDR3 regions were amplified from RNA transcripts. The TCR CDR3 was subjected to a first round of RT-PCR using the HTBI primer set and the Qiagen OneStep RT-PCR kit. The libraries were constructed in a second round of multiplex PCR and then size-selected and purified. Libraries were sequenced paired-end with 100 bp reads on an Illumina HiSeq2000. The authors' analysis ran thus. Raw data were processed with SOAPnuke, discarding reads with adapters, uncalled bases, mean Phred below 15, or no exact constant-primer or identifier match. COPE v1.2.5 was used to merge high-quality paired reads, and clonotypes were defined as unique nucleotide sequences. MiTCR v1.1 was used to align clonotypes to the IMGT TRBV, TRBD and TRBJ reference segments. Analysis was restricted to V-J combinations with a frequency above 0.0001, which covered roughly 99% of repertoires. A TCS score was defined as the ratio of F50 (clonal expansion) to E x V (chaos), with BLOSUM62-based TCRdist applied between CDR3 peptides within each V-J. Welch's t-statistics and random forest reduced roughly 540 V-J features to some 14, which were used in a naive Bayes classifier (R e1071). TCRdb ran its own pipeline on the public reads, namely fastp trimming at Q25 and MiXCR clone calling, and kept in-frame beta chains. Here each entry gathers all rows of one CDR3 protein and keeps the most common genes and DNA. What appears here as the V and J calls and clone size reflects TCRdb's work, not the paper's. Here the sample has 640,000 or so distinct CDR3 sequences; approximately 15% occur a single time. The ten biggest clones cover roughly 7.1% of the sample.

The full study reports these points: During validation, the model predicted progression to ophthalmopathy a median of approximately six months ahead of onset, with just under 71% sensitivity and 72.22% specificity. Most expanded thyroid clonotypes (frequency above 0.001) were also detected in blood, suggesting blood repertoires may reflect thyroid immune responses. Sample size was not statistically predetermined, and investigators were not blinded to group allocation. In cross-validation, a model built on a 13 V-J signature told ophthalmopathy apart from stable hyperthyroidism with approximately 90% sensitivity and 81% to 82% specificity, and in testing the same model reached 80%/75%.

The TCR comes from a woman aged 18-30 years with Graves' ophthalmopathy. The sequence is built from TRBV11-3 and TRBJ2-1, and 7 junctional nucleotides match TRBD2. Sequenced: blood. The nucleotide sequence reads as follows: TGTGCCAGCAGCTTAGATTTTGGCGGGAGTCCGTACAATGAGCAGTTCTTC. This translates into CASSLDFGGSPYNEQFF.